The T cell receptor (beta chain) described here comes from a study of PD-L1 blockade in urothelial cancer. For the study at large: Anywhere from 0 to 3 prior chemotherapy regimens had been received by patients. Blood samples contained a median 141,255 T cells. Whole-study results and caveats: Those with durable benefit had larger increases in tumor-associated blood clones at 3 weeks.

There are a few counts of this clone. Antigen specificity is unknown. The CDR3 spans 14 residues. V lost 0 bases, J lost 5 bases, and 11 bases lay in between. Germline V gene data show CDR1 as SGHRS and CDR2 as YFSETQ. Profiled with immunoSEQ multiplex PCR; TCRdb holds only in-frame clones, not every one. The sample shows just under 65,000 clones, roughly 77% of them seen only once. Noted time point: pretreatment peripheral blood. Disease in patients was locally advanced or metastatic urothelial carcinoma. This clonotype originated in a man between 65 and 85 years old with urothelial cancer. The genes are TRBV5-1 and TRBJ2-5; tentative D call: TRBD1 (5 bases). The starting material was PBMCs, obtained around atezolizumab (anti-PD-L1) treatment. CDR3 in DNA: TGCGCCAGCAGCTTGGAGCAGGGTGGGGAGACCCAGTACTTC. This codes for CASSLEQGGETQYF.